Listed here are 4 T cell receptor beta chains from one sample, sequenced in a study of identical twins. One entry per CDR3 protein results from TCRdb running MiXCR on the 5' RACE reads. Of 550,000 to 700,000 distinct CDR3 sequences in the sample, around 20% were seen once. This same sample was also part of a study on T cells expressing NK-cell markers.

The sequencing sample was made of PBMCs. These receptors all come from a woman aged 18 to 35 in good health.

This clonotype was seen only a few times. The rearrangement links TRBV15 to TRBJ2-5; no definite D call. The CDR3 consists of 13 residues. Trimming stripped 1 base from V and 4 bases from J, with 7 bases between. Looked up from germline, CDR1 is LNHNV and CDR2 is YYDKDF (reference sequence). The CDR3 sequence is CATSRASGETQYF. CDR3 DNA sequence: TGTGCCACCAGCAGAGCCTCAGGAGAGACCCAGTACTTC.

This clonotype has more than one count but fewer than ten. The rearrangement joins TRBV12-3 or TRBV12-4 to TRBJ2-5; D is unresolved. The CDR3 loop spans 16 amino acids. Trimming cost V 7 bases and J 5 bases, with 23 bases left between them. CDR3 nucleotide sequence: TGTGCCAGCACCCCTGGCCGCCACCCCCAAGGGGAGACCCAGTACTTC. This gives the protein CASTPGRHPQGETQYF.

This clonotype was detected a few times. The chain employs TRBV29-1 and TRBJ2-1; D may be TRBD2 (6 bases). V was pared by 5 bases and J by 12 bases, with 11 bases between. The CDR3 consists of 10 residues. The germline V gene encodes CDR1 SQVTM and CDR2 ANQGSEA. CDR3 coding DNA: TGCAGCGTTCTCGGAGGGGTGCAGTTCTTC. Translated, it gives CSVLGGVQFF.

The V and J genes are TRBV7-2 and TRBJ1-2; D ambiguous. The V and J ends lost 5 bases and 4 bases respectively, with 17 bases between them. The germline V gene has CDR1 SGHTA and CDR2 FQGNSA. This CDR3 spans 15 amino acids. The CDR3 loop reads CASSPTRTGRYGYTF. The CDR3 DNA sequence: TGTGCCAGCAGCCCTACAAGGACGGGCCGCTATGGCTACACCTTC.